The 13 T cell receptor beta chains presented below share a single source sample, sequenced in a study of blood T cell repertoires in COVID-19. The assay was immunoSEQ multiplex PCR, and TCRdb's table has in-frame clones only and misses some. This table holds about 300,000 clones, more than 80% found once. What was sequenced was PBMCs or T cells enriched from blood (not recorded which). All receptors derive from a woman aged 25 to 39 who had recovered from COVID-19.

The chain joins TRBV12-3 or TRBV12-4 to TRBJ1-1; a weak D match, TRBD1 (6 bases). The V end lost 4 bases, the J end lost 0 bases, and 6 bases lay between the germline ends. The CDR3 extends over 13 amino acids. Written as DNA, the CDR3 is TGTGCCAGCAGTTCAGGGGTGAACACTGAAGCTTTCTTT. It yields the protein CASSSGVNTEAFF.

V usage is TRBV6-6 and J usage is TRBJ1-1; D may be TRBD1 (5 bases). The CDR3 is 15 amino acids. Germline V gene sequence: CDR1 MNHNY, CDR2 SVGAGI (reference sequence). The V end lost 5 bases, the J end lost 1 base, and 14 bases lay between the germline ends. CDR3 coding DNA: TGTGCCAGCAGTCCCCAAGGGAGGGGGAACACTGAAGCTTTCTTT. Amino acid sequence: CASSPQGRGNTEAFF.

The CDR3 DNA sequence: TGTGCCTGTAGACAGGGGAGCACAGATACGCAGTATTTT. As protein: CACRQGSTDTQYF. J is TRBJ2-3 and V is TRBV30; 8 nucleotides match TRBD1. Looked up from germline, CDR1 is GTSNPN and CDR2 is SVGIG (reference sequence). The J segment lost 0 bases and the V segment lost 6 bases, leaving 2 bases of the junction unmatched. CDR3 length: 13 amino acids.

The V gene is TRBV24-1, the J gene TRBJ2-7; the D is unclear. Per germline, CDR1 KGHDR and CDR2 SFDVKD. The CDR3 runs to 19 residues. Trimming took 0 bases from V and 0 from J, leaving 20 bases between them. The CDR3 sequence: CATSDLPELLGVCSYEQYF. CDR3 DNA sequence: TGTGCCACCAGTGATTTGCCCGAGCTGTTGGGCGTCTGCTCCTACGAGCAGTACTTC.

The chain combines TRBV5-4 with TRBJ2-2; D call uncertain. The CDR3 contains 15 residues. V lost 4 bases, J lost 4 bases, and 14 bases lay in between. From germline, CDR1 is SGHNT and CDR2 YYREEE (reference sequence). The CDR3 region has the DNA TGTGCCAGCAGCAAGAATAGACTGATCACCGGGGAGCTGTTTTTT. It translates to CASSKNRLITGELFF.

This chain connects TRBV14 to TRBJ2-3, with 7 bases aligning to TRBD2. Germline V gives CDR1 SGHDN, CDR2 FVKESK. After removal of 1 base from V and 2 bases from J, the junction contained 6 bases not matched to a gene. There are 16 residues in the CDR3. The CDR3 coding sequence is TGTGCCAGCAGCCAAGCAGAGCGGGATTCCACAGATACGCAGTATTTT. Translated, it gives CASSQAERDSTDTQYF. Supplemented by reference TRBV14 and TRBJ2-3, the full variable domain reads EAGVTQFPSHSVIEKGQTVTLRCDPISGHDNLYWYRRVMGKEIKFLLHFVKESKQDESGMPNNRFLAERTGGTYSTLKVQPAELEDSGVYFCASSQAERDSTDTQYFGPGTRLTVL.

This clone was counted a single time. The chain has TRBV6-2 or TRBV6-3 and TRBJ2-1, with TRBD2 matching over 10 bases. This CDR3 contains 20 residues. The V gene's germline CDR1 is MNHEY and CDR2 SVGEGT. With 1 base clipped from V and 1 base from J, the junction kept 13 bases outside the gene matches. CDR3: CASSYWASGSLRSSYNEQFF. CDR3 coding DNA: TGTGCCAGCAGTTACTGGGCTAGCGGGAGCCTCCGATCTTCCTACAATGAGCAGTTCTTC.

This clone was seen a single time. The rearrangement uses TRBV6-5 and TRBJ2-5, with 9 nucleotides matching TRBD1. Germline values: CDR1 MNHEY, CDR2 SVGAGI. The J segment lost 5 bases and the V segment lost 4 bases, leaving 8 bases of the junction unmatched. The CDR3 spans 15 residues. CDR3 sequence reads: CASSSDRGEQETQYF. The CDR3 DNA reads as TGTGCCAGCAGTTCGGACAGGGGAGAACAGGAGACCCAGTACTTC.

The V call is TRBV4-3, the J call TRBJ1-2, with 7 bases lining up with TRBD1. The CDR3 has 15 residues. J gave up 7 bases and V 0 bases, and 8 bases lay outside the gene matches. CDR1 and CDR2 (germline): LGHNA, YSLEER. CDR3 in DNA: TGCGCCAGCAGCCAAGATCGACAGGGCCCGGGTGGCTACACCTTC. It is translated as CASSQDRQGPGGYTF.

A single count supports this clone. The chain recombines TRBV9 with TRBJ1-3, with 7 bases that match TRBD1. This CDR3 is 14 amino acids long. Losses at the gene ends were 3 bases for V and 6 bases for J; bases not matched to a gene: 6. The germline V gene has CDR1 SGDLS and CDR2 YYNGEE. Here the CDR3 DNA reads TGTGCCAGCAGCGGACAGGGTACGGTAAACACCATATATTTT. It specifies CASSGQGTVNTIYF.

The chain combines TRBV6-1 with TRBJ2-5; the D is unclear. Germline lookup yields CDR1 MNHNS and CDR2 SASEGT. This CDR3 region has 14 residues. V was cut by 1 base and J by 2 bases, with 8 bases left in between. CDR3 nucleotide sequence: TGTGCCAGCAGTGAAGTTTCAGGTCAAGAGACCCAGTACTTC. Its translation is CASSEVSGQETQYF.

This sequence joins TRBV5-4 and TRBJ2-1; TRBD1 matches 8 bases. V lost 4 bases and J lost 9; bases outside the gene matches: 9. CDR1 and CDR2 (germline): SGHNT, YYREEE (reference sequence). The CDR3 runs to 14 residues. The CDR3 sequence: CASSPEQGASEQFF. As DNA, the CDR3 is TGTGCCAGCAGCCCCGAGCAGGGGGCGAGTGAGCAGTTCTTC.

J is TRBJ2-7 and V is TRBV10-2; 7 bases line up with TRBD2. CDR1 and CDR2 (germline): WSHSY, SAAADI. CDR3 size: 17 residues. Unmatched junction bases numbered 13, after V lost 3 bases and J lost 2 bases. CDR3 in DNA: TGCGCCAGCAGTGACCCCATTGGAGCGGGGTCGCCCTACGAGCAGTACTTC. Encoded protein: CASSDPIGAGSPYEQYF.